This T cell receptor (beta chain) is from a study of T cell responses to AZD1222 COVID-19 vaccine. Assay: immunoSEQ multiplex PCR; the TCRdb copy retains only in-frame clones and omits some. The table shows about 42,000 clones, with 70% to 90% occurring only once. In regard to this clone: Its target is unknown.

Study-wide points: Reports indicate that nearly half of spike-specific TCRs are directed at unmutated variant regions. Across spike, vaccine-associated CD4 TCRs were found, dominant at 160-218 and 743-854. The study found Spike-specific TCR breadth and depth rose after two AZD1222 doses.

The germline V gene encodes CDR1 SQVTM and CDR2 ANQGSEA. V lost 3 bases and J 5 bases, leaving 8 bases between the germline ends. The CDR3 contains 11 residues. The source was peripheral blood, collected 28 days after the second AZD1222 dose. The TCR comes from an adult who received the AZD1222 COVID-19 vaccine. The J gene is TRBJ2-7, the V gene TRBV29-1; D gene unclear. This chain's CDR3 is CSVESWDEQYF. In DNA form, the CDR3 reads TGCAGCGTTGAGTCGTGGGACGAGCAGTACTTC.